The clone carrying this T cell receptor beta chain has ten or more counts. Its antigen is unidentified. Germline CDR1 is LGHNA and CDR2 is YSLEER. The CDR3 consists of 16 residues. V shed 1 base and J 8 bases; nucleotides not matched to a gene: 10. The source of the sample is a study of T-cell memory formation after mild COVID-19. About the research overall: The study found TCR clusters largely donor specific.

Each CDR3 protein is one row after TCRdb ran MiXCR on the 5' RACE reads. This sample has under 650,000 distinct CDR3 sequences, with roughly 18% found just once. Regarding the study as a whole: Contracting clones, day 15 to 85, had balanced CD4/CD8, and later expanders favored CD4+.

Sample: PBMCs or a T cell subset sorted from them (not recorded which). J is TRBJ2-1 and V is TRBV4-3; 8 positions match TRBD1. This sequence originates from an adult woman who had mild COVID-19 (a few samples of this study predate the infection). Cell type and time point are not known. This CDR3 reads CASSQGATGGWYEQFF. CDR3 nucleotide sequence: TGCGCCAGCAGCCAAGGGGCAACAGGGGGTTGGTATGAGCAGTTCTTC.